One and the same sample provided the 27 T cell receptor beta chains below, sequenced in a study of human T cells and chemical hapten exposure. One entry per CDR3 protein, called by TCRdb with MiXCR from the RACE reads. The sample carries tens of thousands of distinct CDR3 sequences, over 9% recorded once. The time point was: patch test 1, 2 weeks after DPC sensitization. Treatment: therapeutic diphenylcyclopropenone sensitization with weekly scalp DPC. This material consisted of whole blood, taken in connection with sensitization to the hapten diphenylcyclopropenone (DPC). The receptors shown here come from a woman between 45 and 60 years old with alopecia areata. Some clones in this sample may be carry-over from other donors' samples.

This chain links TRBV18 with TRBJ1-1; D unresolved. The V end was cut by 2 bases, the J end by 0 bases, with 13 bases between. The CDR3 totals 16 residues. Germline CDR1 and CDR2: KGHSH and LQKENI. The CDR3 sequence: CASSPKVLGMNTEAFF. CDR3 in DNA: TGTGCCAGCTCACCAAAGGTTCTGGGTATGAACACTGAAGCTTTCTTT.

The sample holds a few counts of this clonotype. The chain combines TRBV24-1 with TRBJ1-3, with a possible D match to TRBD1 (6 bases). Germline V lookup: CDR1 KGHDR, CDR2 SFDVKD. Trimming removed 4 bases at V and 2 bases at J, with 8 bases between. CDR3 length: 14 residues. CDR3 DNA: TGTGCCACCAGTGACAACAGGGCTGGAAACACCATATATTTT. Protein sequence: CATSDNRAGNTIYF.

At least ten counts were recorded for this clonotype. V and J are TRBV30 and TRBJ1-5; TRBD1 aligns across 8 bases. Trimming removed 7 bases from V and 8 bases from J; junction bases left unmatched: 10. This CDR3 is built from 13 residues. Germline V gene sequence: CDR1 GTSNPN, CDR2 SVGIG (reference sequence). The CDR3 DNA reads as TGTGCCTTCGCCCAGGGGGCTAGTAAGCCCCAGCATTTT. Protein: CAFAQGASKPQHF.

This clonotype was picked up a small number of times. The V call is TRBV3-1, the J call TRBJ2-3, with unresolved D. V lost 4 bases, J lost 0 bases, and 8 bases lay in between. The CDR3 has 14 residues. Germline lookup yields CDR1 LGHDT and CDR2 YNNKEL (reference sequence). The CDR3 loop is CASSPYTSTDTQYF. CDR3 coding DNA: TGTGCCAGCAGCCCATATACTAGCACAGATACGCAGTATTTT.

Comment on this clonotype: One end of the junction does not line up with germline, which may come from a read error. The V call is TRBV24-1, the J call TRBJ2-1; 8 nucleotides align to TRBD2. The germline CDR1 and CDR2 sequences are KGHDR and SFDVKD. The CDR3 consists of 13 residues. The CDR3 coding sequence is TGTGTCACCAAGGGGACTAGTTTAGATGAGCAGTTCTTC. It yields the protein CVTKGTSLDEQFF.

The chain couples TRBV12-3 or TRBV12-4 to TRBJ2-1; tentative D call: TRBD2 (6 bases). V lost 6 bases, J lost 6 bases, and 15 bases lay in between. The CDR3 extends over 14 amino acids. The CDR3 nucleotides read TGTGCCAGCAGCCTAGCGTGGGGGAGCAATGAGCAGTTCTTC. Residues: CASSLAWGSNEQFF.

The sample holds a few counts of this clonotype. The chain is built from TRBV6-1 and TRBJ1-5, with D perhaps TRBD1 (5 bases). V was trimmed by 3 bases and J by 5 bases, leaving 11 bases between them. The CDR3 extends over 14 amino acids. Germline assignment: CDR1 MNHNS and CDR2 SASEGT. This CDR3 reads CASSETPGHQPQHF. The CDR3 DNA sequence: TGTGCCAGCAGTGAGACCCCAGGGCATCAGCCCCAGCATTTT.

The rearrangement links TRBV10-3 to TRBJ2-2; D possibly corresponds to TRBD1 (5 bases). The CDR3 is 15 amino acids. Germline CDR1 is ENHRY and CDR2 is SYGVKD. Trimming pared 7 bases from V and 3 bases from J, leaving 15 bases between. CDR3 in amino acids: CAIKGRPSDTGELFF. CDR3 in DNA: TGTGCCATCAAGGGGCGGCCCTCGGACACCGGGGAGCTGTTTTTT.

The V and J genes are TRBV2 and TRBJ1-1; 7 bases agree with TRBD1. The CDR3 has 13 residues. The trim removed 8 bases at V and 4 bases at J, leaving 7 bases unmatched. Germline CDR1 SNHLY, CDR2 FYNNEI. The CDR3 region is CASSPGGATEAFF. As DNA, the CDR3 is TGTGCCAGCTCCCCAGGGGGGGCCACTGAAGCTTTCTTT. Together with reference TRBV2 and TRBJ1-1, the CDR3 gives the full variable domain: EPEVTQTPSHQVTQMGQEVILRCVPISNHLYFYWYRQILGQKVEFLVSFYNNEISEKSEIFDDQFSVERPDGSNFTLKIRSTKLEDSAMYFCASSPGGATEAFFGQGTRLTVV.

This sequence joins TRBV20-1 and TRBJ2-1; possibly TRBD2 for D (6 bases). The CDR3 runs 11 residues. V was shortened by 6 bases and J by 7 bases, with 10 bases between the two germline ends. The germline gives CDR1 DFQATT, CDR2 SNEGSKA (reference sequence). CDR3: CSASGRNEQFF. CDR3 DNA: TGCAGTGCCAGCGGGCGAAATGAGCAGTTCTTC.

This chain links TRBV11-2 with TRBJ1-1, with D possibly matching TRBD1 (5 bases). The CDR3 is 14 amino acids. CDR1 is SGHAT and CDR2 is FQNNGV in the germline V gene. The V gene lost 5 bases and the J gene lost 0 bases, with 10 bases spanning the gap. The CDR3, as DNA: TGTGCCAGCAGCCCGGGACCGATGAACACTGAAGCTTTCTTT. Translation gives CASSPGPMNTEAFF.

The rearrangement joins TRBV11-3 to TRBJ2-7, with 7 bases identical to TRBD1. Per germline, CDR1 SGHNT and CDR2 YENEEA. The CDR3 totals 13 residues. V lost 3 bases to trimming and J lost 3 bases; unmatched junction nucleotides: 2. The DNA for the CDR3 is TGTGCCAGCAGCTTCGGGACAGACTACGAGCAGTACTTC. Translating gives CASSFGTDYEQYF.

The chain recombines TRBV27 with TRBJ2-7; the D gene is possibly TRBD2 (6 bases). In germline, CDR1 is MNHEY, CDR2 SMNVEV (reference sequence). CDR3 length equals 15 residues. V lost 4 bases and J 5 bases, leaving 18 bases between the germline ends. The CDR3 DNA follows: TGTGCCAGCAGTTGGTCTAGCGTGCCGGGCGACGAGCAGTACTTC. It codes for CASSWSSVPGDEQYF.

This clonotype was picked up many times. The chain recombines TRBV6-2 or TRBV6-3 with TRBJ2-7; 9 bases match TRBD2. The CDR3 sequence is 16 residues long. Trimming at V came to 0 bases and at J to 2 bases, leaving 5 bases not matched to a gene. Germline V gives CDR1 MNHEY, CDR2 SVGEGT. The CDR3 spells CASSYSKSGGTYEQYF. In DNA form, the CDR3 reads TGTGCCAGCAGTTACTCGAAGAGCGGGGGGACCTACGAGCAGTACTTC.

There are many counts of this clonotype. DNA of the CDR3: TGCGCCACCCCGTACGAGCAGTACTTC. Amino acid sequence: CATPYEQYF. The rearrangement links TRBV5-1 to TRBJ2-7; D is unclear. Germline V gene data show CDR1 as SGHRS and CDR2 as YFSETQ. This CDR3 has 9 amino acids. Trimming left V 9 bases short and J 4 bases short, with 5 bases between.

As DNA, the CDR3 is TGTGCCACCAGTGATTCCGACAGGGCTGGAGGAAACACCATATATTTT. Amino acid sequence: CATSDSDRAGGNTIYF. V is TRBV24-1 and J is TRBJ1-3, with 7 nucleotides matching TRBD1. Germline V gene lookup returns CDR1 KGHDR and CDR2 SFDVKD. The CDR3 totals 16 residues. Germline trimming cut 2 bases from V and 4 bases from J; bases unmatched to any gene: 7.

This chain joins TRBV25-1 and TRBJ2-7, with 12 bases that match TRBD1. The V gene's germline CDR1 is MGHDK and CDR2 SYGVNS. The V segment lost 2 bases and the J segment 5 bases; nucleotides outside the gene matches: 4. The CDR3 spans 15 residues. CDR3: CASSEAGTGGDEQYF. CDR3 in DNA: TGTGCCAGCAGTGAAGCCGGGACAGGGGGCGACGAGCAGTACTTC.

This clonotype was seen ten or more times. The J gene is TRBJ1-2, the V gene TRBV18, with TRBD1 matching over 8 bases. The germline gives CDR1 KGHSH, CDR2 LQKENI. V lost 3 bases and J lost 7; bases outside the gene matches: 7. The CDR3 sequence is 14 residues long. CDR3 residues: CASSPTGQGGGYTF. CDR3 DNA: TGTGCCAGCTCACCCACTGGACAGGGAGGTGGCTACACCTTC. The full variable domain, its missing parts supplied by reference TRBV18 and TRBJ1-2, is NAGVMQNPRHLVRRRGQEARLRCSPMKGHSHVYWYRQLPEEGLKFMVYLQKENIIDESGMPKERFSAEFPKEGPSILRIQQVVRGDSAAYFCASSPTGQGGGYTFGSGTRLTVV.

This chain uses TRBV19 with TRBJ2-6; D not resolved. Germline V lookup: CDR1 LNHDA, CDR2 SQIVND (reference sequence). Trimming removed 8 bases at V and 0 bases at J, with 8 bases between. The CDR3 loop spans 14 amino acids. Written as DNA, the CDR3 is TGTGCCAGTCAGGCTCTCTCTGGGGCCAACGTCCTGACTTTC. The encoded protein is CASQALSGANVLTF.

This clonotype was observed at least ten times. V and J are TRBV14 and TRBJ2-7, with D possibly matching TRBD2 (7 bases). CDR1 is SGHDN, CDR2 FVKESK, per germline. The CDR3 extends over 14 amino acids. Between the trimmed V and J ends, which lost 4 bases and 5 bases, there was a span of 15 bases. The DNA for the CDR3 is TGTGCCAGCAGCCCCGGAGGGGGGGTCAACGAGCAGTACTTC. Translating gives CASSPGGGVNEQYF.

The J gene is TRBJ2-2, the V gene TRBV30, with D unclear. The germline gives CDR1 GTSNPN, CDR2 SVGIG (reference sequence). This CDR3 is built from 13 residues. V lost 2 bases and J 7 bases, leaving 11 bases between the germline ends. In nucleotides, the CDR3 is TGTGCCTGGAGTCATGAGGAGATCGGGGAGCTGTTTTTT. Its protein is CAWSHEEIGELFF.

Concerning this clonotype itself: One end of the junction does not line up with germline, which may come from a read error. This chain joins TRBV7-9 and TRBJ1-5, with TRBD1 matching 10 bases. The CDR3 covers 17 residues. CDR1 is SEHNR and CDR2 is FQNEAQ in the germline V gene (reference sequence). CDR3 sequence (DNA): TGTGCCAGCAGCTTATCCGGACAGGGGGGGAGCAATCAGCCCCGGCATTTT. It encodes CASSLSGQGGSNQPRHF.

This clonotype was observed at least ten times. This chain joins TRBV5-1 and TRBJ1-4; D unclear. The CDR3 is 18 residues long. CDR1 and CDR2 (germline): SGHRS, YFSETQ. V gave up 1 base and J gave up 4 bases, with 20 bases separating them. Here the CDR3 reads CASSLSMLPDVFNEKLFF. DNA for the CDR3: TGCGCCAGCAGCTTGTCGATGTTACCGGACGTCTTTAATGAAAAACTGTTTTTT.

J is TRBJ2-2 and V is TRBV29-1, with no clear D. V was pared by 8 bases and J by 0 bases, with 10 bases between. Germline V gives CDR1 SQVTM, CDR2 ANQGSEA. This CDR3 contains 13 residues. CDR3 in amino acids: CSPLDPNTGELFF. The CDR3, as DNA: TGCAGCCCTCTGGATCCGAACACCGGGGAGCTGTTTTTT.

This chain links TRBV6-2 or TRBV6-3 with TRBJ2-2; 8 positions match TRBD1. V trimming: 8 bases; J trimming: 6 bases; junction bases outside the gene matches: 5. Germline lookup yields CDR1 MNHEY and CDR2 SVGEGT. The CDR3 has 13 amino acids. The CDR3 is CASGLQGAGELFF. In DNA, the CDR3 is TGTGCCAGCGGACTACAGGGGGCCGGGGAGCTGTTTTTT.

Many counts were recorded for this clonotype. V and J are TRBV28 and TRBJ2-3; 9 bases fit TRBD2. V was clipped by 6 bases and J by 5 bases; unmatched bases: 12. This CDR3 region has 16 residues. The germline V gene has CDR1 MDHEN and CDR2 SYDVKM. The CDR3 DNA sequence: TGTGCCAGCAGCACCCGCCGACTAGCGGTTGGAGATACGCAGTATTTT. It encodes CASSTRRLAVGDTQYF.

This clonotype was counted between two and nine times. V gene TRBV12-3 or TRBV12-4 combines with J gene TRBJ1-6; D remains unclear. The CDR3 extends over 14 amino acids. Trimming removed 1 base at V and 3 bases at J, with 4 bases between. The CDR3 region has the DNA TGTGCCAGCAGTTTAGTGAACTATAATTCACCCCTCCACTTT. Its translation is CASSLVNYNSPLHF.